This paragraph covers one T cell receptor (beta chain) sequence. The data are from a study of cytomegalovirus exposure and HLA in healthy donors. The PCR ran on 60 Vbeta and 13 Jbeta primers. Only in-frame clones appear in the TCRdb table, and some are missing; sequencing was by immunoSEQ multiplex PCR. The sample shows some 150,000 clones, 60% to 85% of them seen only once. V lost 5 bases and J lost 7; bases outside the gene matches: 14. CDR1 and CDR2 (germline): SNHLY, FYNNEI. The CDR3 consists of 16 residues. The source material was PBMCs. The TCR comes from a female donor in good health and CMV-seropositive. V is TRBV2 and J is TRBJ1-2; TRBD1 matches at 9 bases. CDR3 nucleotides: TGTGCCAGCAGTCCAGGAAACCCCCGGGACAGGGTTGGCTACACCTTC. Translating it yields CASSPGNPRDRVGYTF.